This TCR beta chain was sequenced in a study of T cell responses to AZD1222 COVID-19 vaccine. The CDR3 extends over 15 amino acids. Germline CDR1 is SGHRS and CDR2 is YFSETQ. V was pared by 2 bases and J by 4 bases, with 12 bases between. Using immunoSEQ multiplex PCR, the repertoire was profiled, and TCRdb retains in-frame clones only, with some absent. The data contain about 120,000 clones, just over 90% of them singletons. Sequenced here: peripheral blood, sampled 28 days after the second AZD1222 dose. V is TRBV5-1 and J is TRBJ1-4; D call uncertain. The clonotype comes from an adult who received the AZD1222 COVID-19 vaccine. The CDR3, as DNA: TGCGCCAGCAGCTTCGAGGGTTCGGGTAATGAAAAACTGTTTTTT. Translated, it gives CASSFEGSGNEKLFF.